The following is a T cell receptor beta chain sequence with its context. The data stem from a study of blood T cell repertoires in COVID-19. Background on the study: PBMCs, B-cell-depleted T cells, or T cells provided the cDNA or gDNA that made up the material.

Profiled with immunoSEQ multiplex PCR; TCRdb holds only in-frame clones, not every one. The sample consists of around 250,000 clones, about four fifths of them appearing once. CDR1 is SGHAT, CDR2 FQNNGV, per germline. V lost 1 base and J 5 bases, leaving 14 bases between the germline ends. The CDR3 is made up of 15 amino acids. This chain joins TRBV11-2 and TRBJ2-5, with D maybe TRBD2 (6 bases). The source is a woman under 30 with acute or convalescent COVID-19. Specimen: peripheral blood. In DNA form, the CDR3 reads TGTGCCAGCAGCTTAGGGGCTAGCGCGAGGGAGACCCAGTACTTC. Its protein is CASSLGASARETQYF.